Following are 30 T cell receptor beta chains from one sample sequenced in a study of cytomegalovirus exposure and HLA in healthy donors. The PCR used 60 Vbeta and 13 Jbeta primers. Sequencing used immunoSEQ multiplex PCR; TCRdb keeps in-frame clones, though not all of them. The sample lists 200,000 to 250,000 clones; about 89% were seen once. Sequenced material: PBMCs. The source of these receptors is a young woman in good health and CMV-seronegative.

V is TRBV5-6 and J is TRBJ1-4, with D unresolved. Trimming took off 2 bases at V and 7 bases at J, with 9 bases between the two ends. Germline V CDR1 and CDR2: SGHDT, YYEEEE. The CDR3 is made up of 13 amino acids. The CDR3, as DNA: TGTGCCAGCAGCTTAGGACGGGGTGAAAAACTGTTTTTT. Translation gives CASSLGRGEKLFF. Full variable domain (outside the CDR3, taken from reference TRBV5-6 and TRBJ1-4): DAGVTQSPTHLIKTRGQQVTLRCSPKSGHDTVSWYQQALGQGPQFIFQYYEEEERQRGNFPDRFSGHQFPNYSSELNVNALLLGDSALYLCASSLGRGEKLFFGSGTQLSVL.

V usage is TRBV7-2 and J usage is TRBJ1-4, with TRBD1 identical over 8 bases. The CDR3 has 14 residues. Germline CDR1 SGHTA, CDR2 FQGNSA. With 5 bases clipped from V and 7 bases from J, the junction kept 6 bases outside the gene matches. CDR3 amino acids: CASSRTGPGEKLFF. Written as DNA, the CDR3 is TGTGCCAGCAGCCGGACAGGGCCGGGTGAAAAACTGTTTTTT.

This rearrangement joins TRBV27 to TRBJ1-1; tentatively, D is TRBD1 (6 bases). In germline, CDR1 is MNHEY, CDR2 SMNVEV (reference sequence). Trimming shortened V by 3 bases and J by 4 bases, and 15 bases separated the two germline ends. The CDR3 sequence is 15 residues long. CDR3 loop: CASSFYREEGTEAFF. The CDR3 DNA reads TGTGCCAGCAGTTTTTACAGGGAAGAGGGCACTGAAGCTTTCTTT.

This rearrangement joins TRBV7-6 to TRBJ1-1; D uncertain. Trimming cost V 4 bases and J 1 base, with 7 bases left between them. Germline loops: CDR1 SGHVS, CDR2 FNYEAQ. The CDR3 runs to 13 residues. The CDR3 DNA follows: TGTGCCAGCAGCTCTGACTGGAACACTGAAGCTTTCTTT. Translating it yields CASSSDWNTEAFF.

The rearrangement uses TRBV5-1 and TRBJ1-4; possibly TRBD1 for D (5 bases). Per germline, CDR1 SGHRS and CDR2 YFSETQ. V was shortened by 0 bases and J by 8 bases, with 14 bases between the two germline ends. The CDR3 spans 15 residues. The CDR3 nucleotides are TGCGCCAGCAGCTTGGTCTCCGGCCCAGGGGAAAAACTGTTTTTT. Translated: CASSLVSGPGEKLFF.

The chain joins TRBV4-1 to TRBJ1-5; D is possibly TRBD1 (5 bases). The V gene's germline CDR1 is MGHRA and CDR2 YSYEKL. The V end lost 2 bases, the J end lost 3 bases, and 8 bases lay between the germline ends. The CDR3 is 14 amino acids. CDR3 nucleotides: TGCGCCAGCAGCCAAAGGACATACAATCAGCCCCAGCATTTT. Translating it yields CASSQRTYNQPQHF.

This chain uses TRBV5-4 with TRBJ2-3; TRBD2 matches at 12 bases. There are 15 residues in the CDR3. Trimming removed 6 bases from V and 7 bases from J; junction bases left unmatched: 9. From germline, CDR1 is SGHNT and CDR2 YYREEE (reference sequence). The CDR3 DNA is TGTGCCAGCAACGTTCCTAGCGGGAGGGCCAATACGCAGTATTTT. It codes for CASNVPSGRANTQYF.

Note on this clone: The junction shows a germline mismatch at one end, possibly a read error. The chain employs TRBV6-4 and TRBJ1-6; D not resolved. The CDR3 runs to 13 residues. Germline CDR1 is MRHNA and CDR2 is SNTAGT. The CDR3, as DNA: TGTGCCGGCAGTGCGGTGATTAATTCACCCCTCCACTTT. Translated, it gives CAGSAVINSPLHF.

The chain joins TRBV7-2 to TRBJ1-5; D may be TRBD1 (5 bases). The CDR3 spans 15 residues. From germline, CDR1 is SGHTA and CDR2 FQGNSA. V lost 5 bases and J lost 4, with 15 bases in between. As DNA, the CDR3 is TGTGCCAGCAGCCCCCAGTGGGGGGTGAATCAGCCCCAGCATTTT. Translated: CASSPQWGVNQPQHF.

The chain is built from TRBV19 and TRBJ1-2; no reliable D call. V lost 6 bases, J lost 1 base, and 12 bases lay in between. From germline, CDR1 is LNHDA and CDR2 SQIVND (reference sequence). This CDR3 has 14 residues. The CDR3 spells CASRRVEINYGYTF. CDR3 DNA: TGTGCCAGTAGGCGGGTGGAGATTAACTATGGCTACACCTTC.

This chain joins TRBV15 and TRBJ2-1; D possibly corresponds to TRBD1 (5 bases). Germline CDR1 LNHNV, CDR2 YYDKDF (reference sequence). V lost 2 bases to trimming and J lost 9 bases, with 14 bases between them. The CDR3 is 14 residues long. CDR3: CATSRNLGQGEQFF. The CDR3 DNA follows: TGTGCCACCAGCAGAAACCTAGGACAAGGTGAGCAGTTCTTC.

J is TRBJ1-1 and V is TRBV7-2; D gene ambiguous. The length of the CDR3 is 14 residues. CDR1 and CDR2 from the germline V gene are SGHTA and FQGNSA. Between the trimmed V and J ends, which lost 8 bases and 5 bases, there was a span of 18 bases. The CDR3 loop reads CASLIQVSGTEAFF. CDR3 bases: TGTGCCAGCCTCATCCAGGTATCTGGGACTGAAGCTTTCTTT.

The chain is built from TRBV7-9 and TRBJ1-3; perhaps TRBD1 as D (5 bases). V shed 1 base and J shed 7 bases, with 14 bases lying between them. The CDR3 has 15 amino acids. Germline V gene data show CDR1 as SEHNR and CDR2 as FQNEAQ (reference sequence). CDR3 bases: TGTGCCAGCAGCTTAGACGCGACAGAATGGAACACCATATATTTT. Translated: CASSLDATEWNTIYF.

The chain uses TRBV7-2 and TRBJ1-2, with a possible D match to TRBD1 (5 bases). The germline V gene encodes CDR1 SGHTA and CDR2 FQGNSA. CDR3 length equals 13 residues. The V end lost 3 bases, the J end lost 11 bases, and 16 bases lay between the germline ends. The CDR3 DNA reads TGTGCCAGCAGCTTCTCGGGGGGTCAGGGTTACACCTTC. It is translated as CASSFSGGQGYTF.

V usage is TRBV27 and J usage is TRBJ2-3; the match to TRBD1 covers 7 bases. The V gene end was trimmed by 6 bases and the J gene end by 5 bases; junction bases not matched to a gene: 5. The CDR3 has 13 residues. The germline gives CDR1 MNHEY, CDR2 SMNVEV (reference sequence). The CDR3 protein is CASRTTGRDTQYF. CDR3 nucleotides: TGTGCCAGCAGGACGACAGGGCGAGATACGCAGTATTTT.

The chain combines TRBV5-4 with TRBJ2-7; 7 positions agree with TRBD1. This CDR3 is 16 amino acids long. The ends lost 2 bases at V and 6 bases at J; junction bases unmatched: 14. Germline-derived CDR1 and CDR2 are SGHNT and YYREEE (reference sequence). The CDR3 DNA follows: TGTGCCAGCAGCTTTAGGACAGGACAGTCAATCTCCGAGCAGTACTTC. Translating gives CASSFRTGQSISEQYF.

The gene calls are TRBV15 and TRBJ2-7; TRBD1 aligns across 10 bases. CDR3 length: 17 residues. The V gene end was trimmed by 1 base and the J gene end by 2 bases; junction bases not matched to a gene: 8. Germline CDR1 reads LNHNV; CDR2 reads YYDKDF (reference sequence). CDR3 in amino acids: CATSRGYSGTGAYEQYF. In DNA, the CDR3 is TGTGCCACCAGCAGAGGTTATTCCGGGACAGGGGCCTACGAGCAGTACTTC.

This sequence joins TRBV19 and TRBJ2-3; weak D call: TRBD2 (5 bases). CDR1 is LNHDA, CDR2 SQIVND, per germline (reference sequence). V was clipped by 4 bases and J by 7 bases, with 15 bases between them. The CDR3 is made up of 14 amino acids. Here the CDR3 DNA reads TGTGCCAGTAGTAGCGGGCCCGATGTGAATACGCAGTATTTT. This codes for CASSSGPDVNTQYF. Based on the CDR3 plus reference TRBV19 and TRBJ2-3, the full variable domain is DGGITQSPKYLFRKEGQNVTLSCEQNLNHDAMYWYRQDPGQGLRLIYYSQIVNDFQKGDIAEGYSVSREKKESFPLTVTSAQKNPTAFYLCASSSGPDVNTQYFGPGTRLTVL.

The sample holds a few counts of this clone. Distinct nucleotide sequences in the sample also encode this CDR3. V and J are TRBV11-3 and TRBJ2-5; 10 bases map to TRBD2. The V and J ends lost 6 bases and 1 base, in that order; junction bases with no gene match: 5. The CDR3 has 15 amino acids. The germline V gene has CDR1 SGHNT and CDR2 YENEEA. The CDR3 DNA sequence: TGTGCCAGCAGAGCCGAGCGGGAGGGCCAAGAGACCCAGTACTTC. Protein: CASRAEREGQETQYF.

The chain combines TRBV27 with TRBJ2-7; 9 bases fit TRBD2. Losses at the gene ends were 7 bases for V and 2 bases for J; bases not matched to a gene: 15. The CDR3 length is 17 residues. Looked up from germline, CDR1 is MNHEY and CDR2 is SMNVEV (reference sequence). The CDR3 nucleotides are TGTGCCAGCACCACTCTGGGAGTAGCGGGAGCCGCCTACGAGCAGTACTTC. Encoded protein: CASTTLGVAGAAYEQYF.

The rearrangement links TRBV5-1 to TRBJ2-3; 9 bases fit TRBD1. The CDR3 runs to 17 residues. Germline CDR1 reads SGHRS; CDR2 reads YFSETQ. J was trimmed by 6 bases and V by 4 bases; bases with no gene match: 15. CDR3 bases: TGCGCCAGCAGCCGAGTACCTACAGGGGGCGGTTCGGATACGCAGTATTTT. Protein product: CASSRVPTGGGSDTQYF.

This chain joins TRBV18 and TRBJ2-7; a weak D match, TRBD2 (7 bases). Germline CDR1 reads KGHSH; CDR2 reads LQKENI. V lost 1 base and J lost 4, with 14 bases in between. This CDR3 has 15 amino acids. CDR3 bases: TGTGCCAGCTCACCACAGGGGGGAGGGATGTACGAGCAGTACTTC. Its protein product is CASSPQGGGMYEQYF. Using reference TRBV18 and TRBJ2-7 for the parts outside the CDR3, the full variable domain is NAGVMQNPRHLVRRRGQEARLRCSPMKGHSHVYWYRQLPEEGLKFMVYLQKENIIDESGMPKERFSAEFPKEGPSILRIQQVVRGDSAAYFCASSPQGGGMYEQYFGPGTRLTVT.

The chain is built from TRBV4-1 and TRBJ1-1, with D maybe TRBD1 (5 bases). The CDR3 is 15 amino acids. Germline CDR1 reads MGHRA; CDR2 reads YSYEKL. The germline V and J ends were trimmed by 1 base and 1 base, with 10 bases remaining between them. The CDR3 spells CASSQVLGPNTEAFF. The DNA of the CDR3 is TGCGCCAGCAGCCAAGTTCTGGGGCCGAACACTGAAGCTTTCTTT.

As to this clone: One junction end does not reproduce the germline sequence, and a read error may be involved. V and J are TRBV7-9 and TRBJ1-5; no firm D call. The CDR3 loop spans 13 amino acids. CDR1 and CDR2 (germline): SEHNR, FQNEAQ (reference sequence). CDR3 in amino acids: CSSSFGGSQPQHF. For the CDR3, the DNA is TGTTCCAGCAGCTTCGGAGGGAGCCAGCCCCAGCATTTT.

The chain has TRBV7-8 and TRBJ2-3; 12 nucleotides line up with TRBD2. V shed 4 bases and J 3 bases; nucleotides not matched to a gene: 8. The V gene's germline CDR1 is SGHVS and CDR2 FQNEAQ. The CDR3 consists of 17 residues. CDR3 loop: CASSSGLAGAQTDTQYF. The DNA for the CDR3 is TGTGCCAGCAGCTCGGGACTAGCGGGTGCCCAGACAGATACGCAGTATTTT.

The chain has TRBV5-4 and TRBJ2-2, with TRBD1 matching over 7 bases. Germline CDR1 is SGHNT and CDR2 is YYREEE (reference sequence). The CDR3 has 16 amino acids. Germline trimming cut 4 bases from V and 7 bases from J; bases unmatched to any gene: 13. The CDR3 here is CASSPKTGRENGELFF. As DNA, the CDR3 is TGTGCCAGCAGCCCGAAGACAGGGCGTGAGAACGGGGAGCTGTTTTTT. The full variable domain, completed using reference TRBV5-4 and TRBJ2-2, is ETGVTQSPTHLIKTRGQQVTLRCSSQSGHNTVSWYQQALGQGPQFIFQYYREEENGRGNFPPRFSGLQFPNYSSELNVNALELDDSALYLCASSPKTGRENGELFFGEGSRLTVL.

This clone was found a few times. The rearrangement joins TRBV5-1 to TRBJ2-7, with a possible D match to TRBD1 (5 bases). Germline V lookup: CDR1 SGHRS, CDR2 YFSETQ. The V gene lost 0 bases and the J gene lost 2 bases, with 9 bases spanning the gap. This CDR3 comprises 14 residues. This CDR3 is CASSLGGRAYEQYF. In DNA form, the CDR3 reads TGCGCCAGCAGCTTGGGGGGCAGAGCCTACGAGCAGTACTTC.

CDR3 sequence reads: CASSRDRGTQGYGYTF. The CDR3 bases are TGTGCCAGCAGCAGGGACAGGGGGACCCAAGGCTATGGCTACACCTTC. The V and J genes are TRBV5-5 and TRBJ1-2, with 11 bases lining up with TRBD1. V gave up 4 bases and J gave up 4 bases; unmatched junction bases: 9. Germline CDR1 and CDR2: SGHKS and YYEKEE (reference sequence). The CDR3 has 16 residues.

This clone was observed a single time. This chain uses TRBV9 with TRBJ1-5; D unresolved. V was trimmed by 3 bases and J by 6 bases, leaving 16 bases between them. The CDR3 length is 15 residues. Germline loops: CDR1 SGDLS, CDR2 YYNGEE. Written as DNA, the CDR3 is TGTGCCAGCAGCGAGGACCCCACCGGGAGTCAGCCCCAGCATTTT. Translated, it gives CASSEDPTGSQPQHF.

CDR3 in DNA: TGTGCCAGCAGAACCCCCGGGCGGACTAGATTTGATACGCAGTATTTT. Amino acids: CASRTPGRTRFDTQYF. This chain links TRBV11-2 with TRBJ2-3; 7 nucleotides agree with TRBD2. This CDR3 is 16 amino acids long. V lost 6 bases and J lost 6; bases outside the gene matches: 15. Germline loops: CDR1 SGHAT, CDR2 FQNNGV. The full variable domain, in which reference TRBV11-2 and TRBJ2-3 provide the parts outside the CDR3, is EAGVAQSPRYKIIEKRQSVAFWCNPISGHATLYWYQQILGQGPKLLIQFQNNGVVDDSQLPKDRFSAERLKGVDSTLKIQPAKLEDSAVYLCASRTPGRTRFDTQYFGPGTRLTVL.